This T cell receptor (beta chain) was captured in a study of T cell responses to AZD1222 COVID-19 vaccine. Notes on the study in general: Only a handful of individuals given AZD1222 were seropositive at baseline. Donors were mostly white British, more females; clonal diversity possibly underestimated.

Germline V CDR1 and CDR2: LNHDA, SQIVND (reference sequence). This CDR3 is 14 amino acids long. Trimming at V came to 7 bases and at J to 1 base, leaving 6 bases not matched to a gene. TCRdb's copy holds only in-frame clones and misses some; the assay was immunoSEQ multiplex PCR. Of about 140,000 clones in the sample, 85% to 95% were seen once. As to this clone: The antigen remains unidentified.

The chain couples TRBV19 to TRBJ1-1, with 7 positions matching TRBD1. The sequence was collected from an adult in good health. Sequenced material: peripheral blood, taken on day 0 of AZD1222 vaccination. CDR3 protein: CASKAGGKNTEAFF. The CDR3, as DNA: TGTGCCAGTAAGGCAGGGGGAAAGAACACTGAAGCTTTCTTT.